These 7 T cell receptor beta chains share one sample of origin, sequenced in a study of OX40 agonist ivuxolimab in advanced cancers. The protocol was immunoSEQ multiplex PCR, while the TCRdb copy is restricted to in-frame clones and leaves out a portion. This sample has some 60,000 clones; about 90% occur once, and the top ten carry around 5.2%. Material: CD4+ or CD8+ T cells sorted from blood, obtained in a trial of the OX40 agonist ivuxolimab. The receptor source for this set is an adult with an advanced solid tumor such as melanoma, head and neck, liver or kidney cancer.

Here the CDR3 reads CASSIDRDRLNTEAFF. The CDR3 DNA sequence: TGTGCCAGTAGTATAGATCGGGACAGACTGAACACTGAAGCTTTCTTT. The chain uses TRBV19 and TRBJ1-1; 7 nucleotides align to TRBD1. V dropped 0 bases and J dropped 0; count of bases not matched to a gene: 4. Germline V gives CDR1 LNHDA, CDR2 SQIVND (reference sequence). The CDR3 extends over 16 amino acids.

The chain couples TRBV7-2 to TRBJ1-3; D is unclear. Trimming took 1 base from V and 0 from J, leaving 13 bases between them. The CDR3 contains 17 residues. Per germline, CDR1 SGHTA and CDR2 FQGNSA. The CDR3 DNA sequence: TGTGCCAGCAGCTTAGGCTCGTTCGGCCTCTCTGGAAACACCATATATTTT. This encodes CASSLGSFGLSGNTIYF. The variable domain in full, completed from reference TRBV7-2 and TRBJ1-3, reads GAGVSQSPSNKVTEKGKDVELRCDPISGHTALYWYRQSLGQGLEFLIYFQGNSAPDKSGLPSDRFSAERTGGSVSTLTIQRTQQEDSAVYLCASSLGSFGLSGNTIYFGEGSWLTVV.

The chain employs TRBV4-2 and TRBJ1-6; TRBD1 is a possible D gene (5 bases). This CDR3 is 15 amino acids long. CDR1 is LGHNA, CDR2 YNFKEQ, per germline. Trimming shortened V by 0 bases and J by 4 bases, and 7 bases separated the two germline ends. CDR3: CASSQDRQYNSPLHF. CDR3 bases: TGTGCCAGCAGCCAAGATCGACAGTATAATTCACCCCTCCACTTT.

The chain joins TRBV27 to TRBJ2-2, with 10 bases lining up with TRBD2. J gave up 4 bases and V 6 bases, and 5 bases lay outside the gene matches. This CDR3 is 15 amino acids long. Germline CDR1 is MNHEY and CDR2 is SMNVEV (reference sequence). The CDR3 DNA sequence: TGTGCCAGCAGCCCAAGCGGGAGGGGCACCGGGGAGCTGTTTTTT. Translating gives CASSPSGRGTGELFF.

The genes are TRBV4-1 and TRBJ2-5, with TRBD2 matching over 10 bases. The CDR3 is 16 residues long. V gave up 1 base and J gave up 5 bases; unmatched junction bases: 7. Germline CDR1 and CDR2: MGHRA and YSYEKL. This CDR3 reads CASSQGASGSVETQYF. In nucleotides, the CDR3 is TGCGCCAGCAGCCAAGGGGCTAGCGGGAGTGTGGAGACCCAGTACTTC.

V is TRBV7-9 and J is TRBJ1-1; D ambiguous. Germline V lookup: CDR1 SEHNR, CDR2 FQNEAQ (reference sequence). CDR3 length: 12 residues. V was clipped by 6 bases and J by 7 bases, with 12 bases between them. CDR3 DNA sequence: TGTGCCAGCAGTAGCTTGTCTCTTGAAGCTTTCTTT. It codes for CASSSLSLEAFF.

The V and J genes are TRBV27 and TRBJ2-7; D gene ambiguous. The CDR3 consists of 13 residues. The germline V and J ends were trimmed by 5 bases and 5 bases, with 13 bases remaining between them. Germline-derived CDR1 and CDR2 are MNHEY and SMNVEV (reference sequence). The CDR3 nucleotides read TGTGCCAGCAGTGGGCGACTCAACCACGAGCAGTACTTC. The encoded protein is CASSGRLNHEQYF.